The 10 T cell receptor beta chains below were found in one sample sequenced in a study of blood T cells in healthy people across ages (dated by TCRdb to 2015 to 2017). Library generation was performed with 5' RACE. Sequencing was carried out with an Illumina HiSeq 2500. A second PCR of roughly 7 to 12 cycles was run with a J-beta primer mix and a sample-barcoded 5' primer. The public reads were run again by TCRdb, first through fastp at Q25 and then through MiXCR, and only productive beta chains were kept. CDR3 protein sequences are deduplicated, and each keeps its most common genes and DNA. Counted in this sample were 550,000 to 800,000 distinct CDR3 sequences; approximately 29% of them appeared once. Clones ranked in the top ten supply 15% to 19% of the sample. The sample taken for sequencing was blood. These receptor sequences come from a woman over 75 in good health. Donor details come from another sample of the same person, matched by shared clones.

This clonotype showed up many times. The CDR3 nucleotides are TGTGCCAGCATCCCCGACAGGGGGCAATGGTTTGGGAAAGATACGCAGTATTTT. Translated: CASIPDRGQWFGKDTQYF. The chain combines TRBV2 with TRBJ2-3, with TRBD1 matching over 10 bases. Germline V lookup: CDR1 SNHLY, CDR2 FYNNEI. Trimming took 7 bases from V and 5 from J; bases not matched to a gene: 18. This CDR3 has 18 residues. The full variable domain, in which reference TRBV2 and TRBJ2-3 provide the parts outside the CDR3, is EPEVTQTPSHQVTQMGQEVILRCVPISNHLYFYWYRQILGQKVEFLVSFYNNEISEKSEIFDDQFSVERPDGSNFTLKIRSTKLEDSAMYFCASIPDRGQWFGKDTQYFGPGTRLTVL.

This clonotype appeared once. A read error may explain this, as a much larger clone is one base away. The rearrangement uses TRBV12-3 or TRBV12-4 and TRBJ2-7, with TRBD1 matching 9 bases. The length of the CDR3 is 12 residues. This CDR3 reads CARSWGGQGKYF. The CDR3 DNA is TGTGCCCGCAGTTGGGGGGGACAGGGAAAGTACTTC.

Note on this clonotype: A much larger clone differs from this one at a single base, so this may be a read error. The chain is built from TRBV7-2 and TRBJ2-7, with D unresolved. The J call is doubtful: the DNA matches TRBJ2-5 better. The CDR3 has 14 residues. In germline, CDR1 is SGHTA, CDR2 FQGNSA. The CDR3 protein is CASSLGVVRETQYF. The DNA for the CDR3 is TGTGCCAGCAGCTTAGGGGTGGTGAGGGAGACCCAGTACTTC.

This clonotype came up many times. The V and J genes are TRBV12-3 or TRBV12-4 and TRBJ2-5, with a possible D match to TRBD1 (6 bases). This CDR3 has 12 residues. V lost 5 bases, J lost 4 bases, and 8 bases lay in between. The CDR3: CASSQGLETQYF. The CDR3 DNA follows: TGTGCCAGCAGTCAGGGGTTAGAGACCCAGTACTTC.

The chain employs TRBV5-1 and TRBJ1-2; TRBD1 matches at 8 bases. The CDR3 runs to 12 residues. Trimming cost V 4 bases and J 7 bases; bases outside gene matches: 3. The germline V gene has CDR1 SGHRS and CDR2 YFSETQ. CDR3 residues: CASSPDRAGYTF. The CDR3 coding sequence is TGCGCCAGCAGCCCGGACAGGGCTGGCTACACCTTC.

This clonotype was found many times. This rearrangement joins TRBV20-1 to TRBJ2-3; tentative D call: TRBD2 (7 bases). The CDR3 length is 11 residues. The V gene lost 7 bases and the J gene lost 9 bases, with 14 bases spanning the gap. CDR1 is DFQATT and CDR2 is SNEGSKA in the germline V gene (reference sequence). The CDR3 sequence: CSVKGGETQYF. CDR3 DNA: TGCAGTGTAAAGGGGGGGGAGACGCAGTATTTT.

The rearrangement joins TRBV20-1 to TRBJ2-3, with a possible D match to TRBD2 (6 bases). Trimming cost V 8 bases and J 4 bases, with 19 bases left between them. CDR1 and CDR2 from the germline V gene are DFQATT and SNEGSKA (reference sequence). This CDR3 is built from 14 residues. CDR3 nucleotides: TGCAGTCCCCGCCCGGGACTTAGGTCAGATACGCAGTATTTT. Translated: CSPRPGLRSDTQYF.

There are many counts of this clonotype. This sequence joins TRBV6-6 and TRBJ1-5; unclear D gene. V was pared by 8 bases and J by 0 bases, with 14 bases between. The CDR3 covers 15 residues. Germline CDR1 and CDR2: MNHNY and SVGAGI (reference sequence). DNA for the CDR3: TGTGCCAGCGGCCCCGGGGTTAATAGCAATCAGCCCCAGCATTTT. Protein sequence: CASGPGVNSNQPQHF.

This clonotype was picked up a small number of times. DNA for the CDR3: TGTGCCAGCAGCTTACCCTTGACAGCGAACACTGAAGCTTTCTTT. As protein: CASSLPLTANTEAFF. The chain recombines TRBV7-9 with TRBJ1-1; D might be TRBD1 (5 bases). Trimming shortened V by 2 bases and J by 1 base, and 11 bases separated the two germline ends. This CDR3 has 15 amino acids. Germline assignment: CDR1 SEHNR and CDR2 FQNEAQ (reference sequence). The full variable domain, its missing parts supplied by reference TRBV7-9 and TRBJ1-1, is DTGVSQNPRHKITKRGQNVTFRCDPISEHNRLYWYRQTLGQGPEFLTYFQNEAQLEKSRLLSDRFSAERPKGSFSTLEIQRTEQGDSAMYLCASSLPLTANTEAFFGQGTRLTVV.

This clonotype was recorded at least ten times. The V gene is TRBV7-2, the J gene TRBJ2-7; the match to TRBD1 covers 7 bases. V trimming: 5 bases; J trimming: 2 bases; junction bases outside the gene matches: 6. CDR1 is SGHTA, CDR2 FQGNSA, per germline. The CDR3 is 14 amino acids. In DNA form, the CDR3 reads TGTGCCAGCAGCCGGGACAGTCATACCTACGAGCAGTACTTC. Residues: CASSRDSHTYEQYF.